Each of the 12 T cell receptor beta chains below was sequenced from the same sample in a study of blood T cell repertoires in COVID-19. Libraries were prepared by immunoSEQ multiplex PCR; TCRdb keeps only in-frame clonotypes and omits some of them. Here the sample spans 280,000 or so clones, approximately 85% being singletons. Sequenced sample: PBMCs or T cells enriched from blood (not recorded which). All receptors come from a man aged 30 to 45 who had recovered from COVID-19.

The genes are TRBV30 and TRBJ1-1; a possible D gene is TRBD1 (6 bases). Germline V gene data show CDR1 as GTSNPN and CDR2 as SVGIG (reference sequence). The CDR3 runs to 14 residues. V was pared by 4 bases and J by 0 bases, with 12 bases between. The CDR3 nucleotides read TGTGCCTGGACAGGGGCCACCATGAACACTGAAGCTTTCTTT. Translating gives CAWTGATMNTEAFF.

CDR3 in DNA: TGTGCCAGCAGCTTAGGACTAGCGGGGGGGTACGAGCAGTACTTC. It is translated as CASSLGLAGGYEQYF. The chain recombines TRBV11-2 with TRBJ2-7; 14 bases align to TRBD2. The CDR3 loop spans 15 amino acids. Germline CDR1 and CDR2: SGHAT and FQNNGV. The V and J ends lost 1 base and 4 bases, in that order; junction bases with no gene match: 0. The complete variable domain, with remaining parts taken from reference TRBV11-2 and TRBJ2-7, reads EAGVAQSPRYKIIEKRQSVAFWCNPISGHATLYWYQQILGQGPKLLIQFQNNGVVDDSQLPKDRFSAERLKGVDSTLKIQPAKLEDSAVYLCASSLGLAGGYEQYFGPGTRLTVT.

In DNA, the CDR3 is TGTGCCAGCAGTTGGGGGGGACGCAATCAGCCCCAGCATTTT. This codes for CASSWGGRNQPQHF. The chain uses TRBV6-5 and TRBJ1-5, with D perhaps TRBD1 (5 bases). Germline CDR1 is MNHEY and CDR2 is SVGAGI. The CDR3 sequence is 14 residues long. V was pared by 4 bases and J by 2 bases, with 9 bases between.

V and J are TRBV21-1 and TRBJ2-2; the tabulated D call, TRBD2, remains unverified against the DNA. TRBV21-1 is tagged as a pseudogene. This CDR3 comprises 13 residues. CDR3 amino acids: CASSKRASGELFF. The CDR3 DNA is TGTGCCAGCAGCAAACGAGCGTCCGGGGAGCTGTTTTTT.

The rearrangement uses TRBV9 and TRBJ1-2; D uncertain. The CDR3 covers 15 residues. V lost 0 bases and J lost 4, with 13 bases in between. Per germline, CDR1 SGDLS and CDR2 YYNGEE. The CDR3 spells CASSVGYGSSYGYTF. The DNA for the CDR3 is TGTGCCAGCAGCGTAGGATACGGGTCGAGCTATGGCTACACCTTC.

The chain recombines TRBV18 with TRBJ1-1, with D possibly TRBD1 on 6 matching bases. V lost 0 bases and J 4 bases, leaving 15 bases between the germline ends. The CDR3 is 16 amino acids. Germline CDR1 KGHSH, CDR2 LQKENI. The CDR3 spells CASSPPGGLVFTEAFF. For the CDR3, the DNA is TGTGCCAGCTCACCACCCGGGGGGCTGGTGTTCACTGAAGCTTTCTTT.

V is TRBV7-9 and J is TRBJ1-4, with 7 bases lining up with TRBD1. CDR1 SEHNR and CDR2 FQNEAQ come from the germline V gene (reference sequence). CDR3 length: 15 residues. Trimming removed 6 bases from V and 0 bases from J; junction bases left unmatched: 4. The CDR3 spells CASRTGQATNEKLFF. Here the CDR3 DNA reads TGTGCCAGCAGAACCGGACAGGCAACTAATGAAAAACTGTTTTTT.

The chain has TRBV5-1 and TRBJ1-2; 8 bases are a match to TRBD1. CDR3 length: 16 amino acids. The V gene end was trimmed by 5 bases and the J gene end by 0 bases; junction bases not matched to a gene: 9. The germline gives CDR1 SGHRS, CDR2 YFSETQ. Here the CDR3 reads CASSRGQAASNYGYTF. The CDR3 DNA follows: TGCGCCAGCAGTCGGGGACAGGCGGCCTCTAACTATGGCTACACCTTC. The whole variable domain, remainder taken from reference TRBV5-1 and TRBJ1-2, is KAGVTQTPRYLIKTRGQQVTLSCSPISGHRSVSWYQQTPGQGLQFLFEYFSETQRNKGNFPGRFSGRQFSNSRSEMNVSTLELGDSALYLCASSRGQAASNYGYTFGSGTRLTVV.

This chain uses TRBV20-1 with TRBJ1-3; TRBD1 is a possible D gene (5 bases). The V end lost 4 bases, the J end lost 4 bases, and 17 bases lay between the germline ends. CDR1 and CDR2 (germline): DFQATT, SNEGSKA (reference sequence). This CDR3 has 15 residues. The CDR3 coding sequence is TGCAGTGCTATTGAAGGGGCAAGAGACGGAAACACCATATATTTT. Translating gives CSAIEGARDGNTIYF.

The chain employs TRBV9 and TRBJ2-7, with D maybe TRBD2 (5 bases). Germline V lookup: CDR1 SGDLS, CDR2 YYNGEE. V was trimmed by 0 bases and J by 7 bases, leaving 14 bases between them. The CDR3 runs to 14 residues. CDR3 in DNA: TGTGCCAGCAGCGTAGAGTCGGGGTCTAGGGAGCAGTACTTC. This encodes CASSVESGSREQYF.

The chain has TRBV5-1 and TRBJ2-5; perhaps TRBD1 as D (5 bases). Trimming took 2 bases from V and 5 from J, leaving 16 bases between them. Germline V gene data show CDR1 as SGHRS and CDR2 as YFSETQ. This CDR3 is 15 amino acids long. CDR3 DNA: TGCGCCAGCAGCTTAAGGGGTGCTACTGGGGAGACCCAGTACTTC. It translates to CASSLRGATGETQYF.

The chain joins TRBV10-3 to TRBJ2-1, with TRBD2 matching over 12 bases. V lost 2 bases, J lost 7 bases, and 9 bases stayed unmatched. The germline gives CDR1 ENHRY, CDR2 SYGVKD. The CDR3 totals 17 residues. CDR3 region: CAISEAGLAGGSNEQFF. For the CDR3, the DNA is TGTGCCATCAGTGAGGCTGGGCTAGCGGGGGGGAGTAATGAGCAGTTCTTC.